The 5 T cell receptor beta chains listed next were all sequenced from one sample in a study of tumor-infiltrating lymphocytes in localized non-small cell lung cancer. Sequencing was performed with immunoSEQ multiplex PCR; in TCRdb, only in-frame clones are kept and a portion is missing. The profile shows around 25,000 clones, 73% of them singletons. The sequencing sample was made of lung tumor tissue. The receptor set was obtained from a human donor with non-small cell lung cancer.

V is TRBV11-2 and J is TRBJ2-3, with D unresolved. The CDR3 contains 11 residues. Trimming removed 6 bases from V and 5 bases from J, with 6 bases in between. Germline V gives CDR1 SGHAT, CDR2 FQNNGV. The CDR3 DNA is TGTGCCAGCAGAGAGCTAGATACGCAGTATTTT. Translation gives CASRELDTQYF.

The rearrangement joins TRBV7-2 to TRBJ1-2; a possible D gene is TRBD1 (5 bases). CDR3 length: 16 amino acids. V was clipped by 4 bases and J by 7 bases, with 22 bases between them. CDR1 and CDR2 (germline): SGHTA, FQGNSA. CDR3 loop: CASSSALMGVVSGYTF. Here the CDR3 DNA reads TGTGCCAGCAGCTCAGCTTTGATGGGGGTGGTTAGTGGCTACACCTTC. Full variable domain (rest looked up from reference TRBV7-2 and TRBJ1-2): GAGVSQSPSNKVTEKGKDVELRCDPISGHTALYWYRQSLGQGLEFLIYFQGNSAPDKSGLPSDRFSAERTGGSVSTLTIQRTQQEDSAVYLCASSSALMGVVSGYTFGSGTRLTVV.

This sequence joins TRBV5-1 and TRBJ2-2; perhaps TRBD1 as D (5 bases). Trimming cost V 4 bases and J 7 bases, with 11 bases left between them. Germline V gives CDR1 SGHRS, CDR2 YFSETQ. There are 13 residues in the CDR3. The DNA for the CDR3 is TGCGCCAGCAGCACGACCAGGGACGGGGAGCTGTTTTTT. Its translation is CASSTTRDGELFF.

This chain uses TRBV6-5 with TRBJ1-2; perhaps TRBD1 as D (5 bases). CDR1 and CDR2 from the germline V gene are MNHEY and SVGAGI. Trimming took 2 bases from V and 7 from J, leaving 14 bases between them. CDR3 size: 14 residues. The CDR3 nucleotides read TGTGCCAGCAGTTACCTTAGGGGCAAGGGTGGCTACACCTTC. Protein product: CASSYLRGKGGYTF.

The chain uses TRBV5-5 and TRBJ2-3, with D possibly TRBD2 on 5 matching bases. Per the germline V gene, CDR1 is SGHKS and CDR2 is YYEKEE (reference sequence). The CDR3 has 15 amino acids. Trimming took off 4 bases at V and 6 bases at J, with 18 bases between the two ends. This CDR3 reads CASSTDWHPTDTQYF. The CDR3 DNA reads TGTGCCAGCAGCACGGACTGGCATCCCACCGATACGCAGTATTTT.